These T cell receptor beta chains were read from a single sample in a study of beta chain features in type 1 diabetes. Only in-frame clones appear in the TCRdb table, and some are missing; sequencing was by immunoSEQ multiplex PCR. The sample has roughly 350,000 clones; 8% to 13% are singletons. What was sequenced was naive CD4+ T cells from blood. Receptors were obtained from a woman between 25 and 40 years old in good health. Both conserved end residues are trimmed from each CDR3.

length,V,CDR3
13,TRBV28,ASSSLLAAATEAF
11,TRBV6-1,ASSDRGRDGYT
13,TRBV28,ASLTVGTGGYEQY
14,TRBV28,ASSPPSGGGNQPQH
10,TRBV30,AWGDSRETQY
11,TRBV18,ASSPQGGGEQY
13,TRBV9,ASSPTGTVQETQY
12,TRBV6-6,ASSGDRQVPEAF
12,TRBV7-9,ASSYGQGAFEQY
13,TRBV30,AWSPYGTPNTEAF
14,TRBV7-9,ASSFVLTGDYNEQF
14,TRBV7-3,ASSLRGGSGANVLT
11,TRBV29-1,SVPGQGNTEAF
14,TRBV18,ASSPRALGDGTEAF
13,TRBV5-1,ASSLLAGAQDTQY
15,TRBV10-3,AISESKTGVGQETQY
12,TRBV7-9,ASSTGTTHYEQY
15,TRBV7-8,ASSLGLAGVDTDTQY